A selection of T cell receptor beta chains follows, all from one sample in a study of CD8+ T cells in alopecia areata. Only in-frame clones appear in the TCRdb table, and some are missing; sequencing was by immunoSEQ multiplex PCR. The sample holds 90,000 to 120,000 clones, under 65% seen once. Sequenced: NKG2D-low CD8+ T cells sorted from blood. These receptors were obtained from a human donor with alopecia areata. Each CDR3 is given with its conserved first and last residue. The D gene is left open where the match is weak. The listing skips clone size in some rows; elsewhere it reads once, few, many or a size class.

few,TRBJ2-7,TRBV7-2,-,TGTGCCAGCAGCTTAGAATTGGGGGACGAGCAGTACTTC,CASSLELGDEQYF
-,TRBJ2-5,TRBV28,-,TGTGCCAGCAGTCGCGAAGGGAGACGGGAAGAGACCCAGTACTTC,CASSREGRREETQYF
-,TRBJ1-4,TRBV7-9,TRBD1,TGTGCCAGCAGACGGACAGGGGATGAAAAACTGTTTTTT,CASRRTGDEKLFF
few,TRBJ2-4,TRBV14,-,TGTGCCAGCAGCAGGTCAGATCTTGTCAGAAACATTCAGTACTTC,CASSRSDLVRNIQYF
-,TRBJ1-2,TRBV10-2,-,TGCGCCAGCACCGCCAATAACTATGGCTACACCTTC,CASTANNYGYTF
-,TRBJ2-5,TRBV20-1,-,TGCAGTGCTCTATCTGTGGCCCAGTACTTC,CSALSVAQYF
-,TRBJ2-3,TRBV14,-,TGTGCCAGCAGCCAACTAGCGCGATCCACAGATACGCAGTATTTT,CASSQLARSTDTQYF
many,TRBJ2-1,TRBV7-6,TRBD2,TGTGCCAGCAGTATAGCGGGAGCCGGCCACAATGAGCAGTTCTTC,CASSIAGAGHNEQFF
few,TRBJ2-1,TRBV4-1,TRBD2,TGCGCCAGCAGCCAAGGGACTAGCGGGTACAATGAGCAGTTCTTC,CASSQGTSGYNEQFF
few,TRBJ1-1,TRBV29-1,-,TGCAGCGTTGAGACTTCCCCGAACACTGAAGCTTTCTTT,CSVETSPNTEAFF
-,TRBJ2-2,TRBV19,-,TGTGCCAGCTTGAGCGGGGAGCTGTTTTTT,CASLSGELFF
-,TRBJ1-1,TRBV13,-,TGTGCCAGCAGCTTCTTCCTGCCGCGTACTGAAGCTTTCTTT,CASSFFLPRTEAFF
-,TRBJ2-7,TRBV10-1,-,TGCGCCAGCAGTGCCAGACCCGACGGGGAGCAGTACTTC,CASSARPDGEQYF
-,TRBJ2-7,TRBV5-1,TRBD2,TGCGCCAGCAGCTTGTCCACTAGCGGGGGCGACGAGCAGTACTTC,CASSLSTSGGDEQYF
-,TRBJ1-1,TRBV5-6,-,TGTGCCAGCAGCTTAGGACGGGGCACTGAAGCTTTCTTT,CASSLGRGTEAFF
-,TRBJ2-7,TRBV29-1,-,TGCAGCGTTGAAGTAGGGGAGCTATACGAGCAGTACTTC,CSVEVGELYEQYF
-,TRBJ2-3,TRBV7-8,-,TGTGCCAGCAGCTTAGAGGGGGACCTATTAGATACGCAGTATTTT,CASSLEGDLLDTQYF
-,TRBJ2-5,TRBV28,TRBD2,TGTGCCAGCAGTGGACACCAACCGGGACTAGCGGGAGCCTACCCGGAGACCCAGTACTTC,CASSGHQPGLAGAYPETQYF
few,TRBJ2-1,TRBV29-1,-,TGCAGCGTTGTAGGTTTCTACAATGAGCAGTTCTTC,CSVVGFYNEQFF
once,TRBJ1-1,TRBV4-1,-,TGCGCCAGCAGTTATGGGGGGTATACTGAAGCTTTCTTT,CASSYGGYTEAFF
few,TRBJ1-1,TRBV19,-,TGTGCCAGTAGGGACAACACTGAAGCTTTCTTT,CASRDNTEAFF
-,TRBJ1-5,TRBV27,-,TGTGCCAGCAGTTTCGTGAGCAATCAGCCCCAGCATTTT,CASSFVSNQPQHF
-,TRBJ2-6,TRBV28,-,TGTGCCAGCAGTTTACCAGGGGGGCGCGGGGCAACTGGGGCCAACGTCCTGACTTTC,CASSLPGGRGATGANVLTF
-,TRBJ1-1,TRBV6-5,-,TGTGCCAGCAGCAGACCAGGGGTCACTGAAGCTTTCTTT,CASSRPGVTEAFF
-,TRBJ2-3,TRBV15,-,TGTGCCACCAGCAGAGAGTATAGTCCGGCTAGCACAGATACGCAGTATTTT,CATSREYSPASTDTQYF
-,TRBJ1-5,TRBV5-6,-,TGTGCCAGCGGTTTGGGCGAGGGGCCCCAGCATTTT,CASGLGEGPQHF
-,TRBJ2-1,TRBV7-9,-,TGTGCCAGCAGCTCAGACTACATCTCCTACAATGAGCAGTTCTTC,CASSSDYISYNEQFF
few,TRBJ2-7,TRBV27,TRBD1,TGTGCCAGCCGACAGGGGCTTTACAACTACGAGCAGTACTTC,CASRQGLYNYEQYF
few,TRBJ1-5,TRBV28,-,TGTGCCAGCAGGGGAGATCAGCCCCAGCATTTT,CASRGDQPQHF
many,TRBJ1-5,TRBV2,-,TGTGCCAGCAGTGCTTCGGGGAGGGACGTGGACAATCAGCCCCAGCATTTT,CASSASGRDVDNQPQHF